A single sample is the source of the 5 T cell receptor beta chains below, sequenced in a study of control samples from healthy donors and cancer patients. Data came from immunoSEQ multiplex PCR; TCRdb stores just in-frame clones and leaves some out. The data hold approximately 90,000 clones, with about 92% observed a single time. Input material: blood. Source of these receptors: a woman aged 25 to 39 in good health.

This chain uses TRBV5-1 with TRBJ1-2, with D possibly matching TRBD1 (6 bases). CDR1 is SGHRS and CDR2 is YFSETQ in the germline V gene. The V end was cut by 2 bases, the J end by 8 bases, with 13 bases between. The CDR3 has 13 amino acids. The CDR3 loop reads CASSLRQAEGYTF. In DNA, the CDR3 is TGCGCCAGCAGCTTAAGACAGGCCGAGGGCTACACCTTC.

V is TRBV5-1 and J is TRBJ1-2; unclear D gene. V was clipped by 0 bases and J by 3 bases, with 15 bases between them. The CDR3 covers 16 residues. Germline CDR1 and CDR2: SGHRS and YFSETQ. CDR3 nucleotide sequence: TGCGCCAGCAGCTTGGGTAGCCTATCCCCTGACTATGGCTACACCTTC. Its protein product is CASSLGSLSPDYGYTF.

CDR3 in DNA: TGCGCCAGCAGCCCCTACCAAGAGACCCAGTACTTC. This encodes CASSPYQETQYF. The chain joins TRBV5-1 to TRBJ2-5, with D unclear. Looked up from germline, CDR1 is SGHRS and CDR2 is YFSETQ. The CDR3 spans 12 residues. V was trimmed by 4 bases and J by 0 bases, leaving 4 bases between them.

The chain joins TRBV5-1 to TRBJ1-1; 9 nucleotides align to TRBD1. V was pared by 5 bases and J by 5 bases, with 7 bases of the junction left unmatched. CDR3 length: 14 residues. CDR1 is SGHRS and CDR2 is YFSETQ in the germline V gene. The CDR3: CASRVGQGRTEAFF. The CDR3 DNA is TGCGCCAGCAGAGTGGGACAGGGAAGGACTGAAGCTTTCTTT.

This rearrangement joins TRBV2 to TRBJ1-6; 8 positions match TRBD1. The CDR3 contains 15 residues. From germline, CDR1 is SNHLY and CDR2 FYNNEI. J was trimmed by 8 bases and V by 6 bases; bases with no gene match: 9. CDR3: CASRLTGTGDSPLHF. The DNA of the CDR3 is TGTGCCAGCAGGCTGACCGGGACAGGCGATTCACCCCTCCACTTT.